This TCR beta chain was identified during a study of blood T cell repertoires in COVID-19. The protocol was immunoSEQ multiplex PCR, while the TCRdb copy is restricted to in-frame clones and leaves out a portion. This sample has about 120,000 clones; approximately 90% occur once, and the top ten carry 19%. This CDR3 comprises 14 residues. The V and J ends lost 1 base and 6 bases, in that order; junction bases with no gene match: 4. Germline V CDR1 and CDR2: GTSNPN, SVGIG (reference sequence). The source is a human donor with acute or convalescent COVID-19. The donor label of this sample is uncertain. What was sequenced was peripheral blood. The chain joins TRBV30 to TRBJ1-5, with 9 bases identical to TRBD1. The DNA of the CDR3 is TGTGCCTGGAGTGCGCTGACAGGGGGTCAGCCCCAGCATTTT. Its translation: CAWSALTGGQPQHF. The full variable domain, in which reference TRBV30 and TRBJ1-5 provide the parts outside the CDR3, is SQTIHQWPATLVQPVGSPLSLECTVEGTSNPNLYWYRQAAGRGLQLLFYSVGIGQISSEVPQNLSASRPQDRQFILSSKKLLLSDSGFYLCAWSALTGGQPQHFGDGTRLSIL.